This T cell receptor beta chain was sequenced during a study of control samples from healthy donors and cancer patients. The table came from immunoSEQ multiplex PCR; TCRdb's copy has only in-frame clones and leaves some out. This table has 40,000 or so clones, 65% to 85% appearing once. This CDR3 is built from 15 residues. Looked up from germline, CDR1 is SGHTA and CDR2 is FQGNSA. V lost 1 base and J lost 2; bases outside the gene matches: 0. The sample consisted of PBMCs. This receptor was identified in a woman aged 60-75 years with lung cancer. The chain joins TRBV7-2 to TRBJ2-1, with 9 bases that match TRBD2. The CDR3 spells CASSLGLAAYNEQFF. DNA of the CDR3: TGTGCCAGCAGCTTAGGACTAGCGGCCTACAATGAGCAGTTCTTC.